The sequence of this T cell receptor beta chain was determined in a study of blood T cell repertoires in COVID-19. As for the study in general: Sites across the United States, Italy and Spain contributed samples from acute and convalescent COVID-19. T cells, B-cell-depleted T cells, or PBMCs provided the cDNA or gDNA that served as material.

Per the authors' pipeline: Amplification of reference gene primers provided the estimated nucleated cell counts. TCRdb's copy holds only in-frame clones and misses some; the assay was immunoSEQ multiplex PCR. That table is the source of V, J and clone size, and D and trimming were worked out from the DNA. Of around 100,000 clones in the sample, just under 90% are singletons; the top ten hold approximately 4.3%. CDR1 LNHDA and CDR2 SQIVND come from the germline V gene (reference sequence). This CDR3 has 12 residues. V shed 6 bases, J shed 8 bases, and the junction held 4 bases outside the gene matches.

What was sequenced was peripheral blood. The chain joins TRBV19 to TRBJ1-2; 9 bases match TRBD1. The receptor was derived from a woman aged 45-65 years with acute or convalescent COVID-19. The CDR3 region is CASRQGAEGYTF. The CDR3, as DNA: TGTGCCAGTAGACAGGGGGCGGAAGGCTACACCTTC. Complete variable domain (other parts from reference TRBV19 and TRBJ1-2): DGGITQSPKYLFRKEGQNVTLSCEQNLNHDAMYWYRQDPGQGLRLIYYSQIVNDFQKGDIAEGYSVSREKKESFPLTVTSAQKNPTAFYLCASRQGAEGYTFGSGTRLTVV.